This TCR beta chain was documented in a study of response to subunit inactivated influenza vaccine. From the RT-PCR reads, TCRdb called clonotypes with MiXCR, one entry per CDR3 protein. In the table there are 500,000 to 600,000 distinct CDR3 sequences, 10% to 12% of which are singletons. This clonotype was seen a handful of times. The V gene's germline CDR1 is SGHRS and CDR2 YFSETQ. The CDR3 has 16 amino acids. V lost 0 bases and J 7 bases, leaving 14 bases between the germline ends. The sample was also linked to a second study, of T cells expressing NK-cell markers. That report notes: Template switching by 5'RACE with UMIs generated the TCR beta cDNA. All TCR beta repertoires analysed originated from sorted CD3+CD56+NKG2C+, CD3+CD56+NKG2C- and CD3+CD56-NKG2C+ T cells. With respect to HCMV, seven of the eight sequenced donors were seropositive, and one was seronegative. NKG2C+ dominant clonotype frequencies in over 5 donors were about 1.0-7.5% of CD8+ T cells. The CD3+CD56-NKG2C+ fraction of four donors was likewise dominated by these clonotypes.

The V and J genes are TRBV5-1 and TRBJ1-6, with TRBD1 as a possible D gene (6 bases). The sequence was collected from a man in his fifties or sixties who received an inactivated influenza vaccine. Source: PBMCs from blood, taken on the day of vaccination. CDR3 protein: CASSLAPRGMNSPLHF. CDR3 coding DNA: TGCGCCAGCAGCTTGGCTCCCAGGGGTATGAATTCACCCCTCCACTTT. Supplemented by reference TRBV5-1 and TRBJ1-6, the full variable domain reads KAGVTQTPRYLIKTRGQQVTLSCSPISGHRSVSWYQQTPGQGLQFLFEYFSETQRNKGNFPGRFSGRQFSNSRSEMNVSTLELGDSALYLCASSLAPRGMNSPLHFGNGTRLTVT.